Reported below is one T cell receptor beta chain. Its antigen is currently unknown. This specimen belongs to a study of shared clonotypes between healthy human individuals. General observations from the study: In contrast to clonotypes shared by all four donors, non-shared clonotypes had lower generation probabilities. A handful of donors held around 5% of naive CD4 clonotypes in common.

Trimming removed 0 bases at V and 7 bases at J, with 16 bases between. The CDR3 consists of 16 residues. The V gene's germline CDR1 is SGDLS and CDR2 YYNGEE. Replicate PCRs from sorted subsets contained around 190 ng DNA, which is 29,000 or so T cell genomes. The repertoire was sequenced with immunoSEQ multiplex PCR; TCRdb's copy has only in-frame clones and lacks some. The sample holds 2 million to 2.5 million clones; roughly 92% are singletons and the top ten take about 0.36%. The receptor was isolated from a man between 18 and 35 years old in good health. Some clones in this sample may be carry-over from other donors' samples. V is TRBV9 and J is TRBJ1-4, with D possibly matching TRBD1 (5 bases). Source material: naive CD4+ T cells from PBMCs. Subset of the sample: CD45RA+ positively selected. The CDR3 sequence: CASSVVREKGGEKLFF. CDR3 bases: TGTGCCAGCAGCGTAGTCAGGGAGAAAGGTGGTGAAAAACTGTTTTTT.